The 5 T cell receptor beta chains listed next were all sequenced from one sample in a study of T cell responses to AZD1222 COVID-19 vaccine. Clones were sequenced by immunoSEQ multiplex PCR, and TCRdb holds only the in-frame ones, with some missing. The table lists some 50,000 clones, 84% of them singletons. The specimen comprised peripheral blood, sampled on day 0 of AZD1222 vaccination. The receptors were sampled from an adult in good health.

The chain has TRBV29-1 and TRBJ1-1; 7 positions match TRBD1. The ends lost 4 bases at V and 0 bases at J; junction bases unmatched: 2. Germline V lookup: CDR1 SQVTM, CDR2 ANQGSEA. This CDR3 is 13 amino acids long. CDR3 protein: CSVGDSMNTEAFF. CDR3 nucleotides: TGCAGCGTTGGGGACAGCATGAACACTGAAGCTTTCTTT. The whole variable domain, remainder taken from reference TRBV29-1 and TRBJ1-1, is SAVISQKPSRDICQRGTSLTIQCQVDSQVTMMFWYRQQPGQSLTLIATANQGSEATYESGFVIDKFPISRPNLTFSTLTVSNMSPEDSSIYLCSVGDSMNTEAFFGQGTRLTVV.

The chain joins TRBV7-2 to TRBJ1-1, with unresolved D. This CDR3 contains 13 residues. Germline V CDR1 and CDR2: SGHTA, FQGNSA. V lost 5 bases, J lost 2 bases, and 9 bases lay in between. CDR3 coding DNA: TGTGCCAGCAGCGCTAATCGAAACACTGAAGCTTTCTTT. Translating it yields CASSANRNTEAFF.

This clone was detected only a few times. V usage is TRBV11-3 and J usage is TRBJ2-1; TRBD1 matches at 10 bases. The CDR3 totals 16 residues. Germline values: CDR1 SGHNT, CDR2 YENEEA. The J segment lost 2 bases and the V segment lost 2 bases, leaving 3 bases of the junction unmatched. CDR3 residues: CASSLTGTGAYNEQFF. The CDR3 region has the DNA TGTGCCAGCAGCTTAACCGGGACAGGGGCCTACAATGAGCAGTTCTTC.

The J gene is TRBJ1-1, the V gene TRBV4-2; possibly TRBD1 for D (5 bases). This CDR3 has 13 amino acids. V shed 0 bases and J shed 5 bases, with 7 bases lying between them. Germline loops: CDR1 LGHNA, CDR2 YNFKEQ. Written as DNA, the CDR3 is TGTGCCAGCAGCCAAGATCGGGGGACTGAAGCTTTCTTT. Protein: CASSQDRGTEAFF.

V gene TRBV19 combines with J gene TRBJ2-1; D remains unclear. CDR1 LNHDA and CDR2 SQIVND come from the germline V gene (reference sequence). The CDR3 has 12 residues. Trimming pared 6 bases from V and 3 bases from J, leaving 6 bases between. CDR3: CASRPDYNEQFF. The CDR3 DNA follows: TGTGCCAGTAGACCAGACTACAATGAGCAGTTCTTC.